This T cell receptor beta chain was retrieved from a study of response to subunit inactivated influenza vaccine listed by TCRdb under 2018. About the study as a whole: Deep quantitative T cell receptor repertoire profiling was used in the study to track responses to a trivalent subunit inactivated influenza vaccine. Broad study findings and their caveats: The authors suggested that each seasonal influenza vaccination may recruit only a limited number of new T cells.

The library was made by RT-PCR. The listed sequencing device is Illumina HiSeq 2500. Starting from the raw public reads, TCRdb applied fastp trimming at Q25, assembled clones with MiXCR and retained in-frame beta chains. Records with the same CDR3 protein are collapsed into one entry carrying the most frequent genes and DNA. In all, the sample holds roughly 570,000 distinct CDR3 sequences, and over 10% of those were seen once. Over 10% of the sample lies in the top ten. Of note for this clonotype: Its antigen is still unknown. No much larger clone is present one base from it, and per-base qualities are unavailable.

The time point label on this specimen signifies: more than 35 days after influenza vaccine administration. V was cut back by 10 bases and J by 2 bases, leaving a gap of 17 bases between them. Spanning cysteine to phenylalanine, the CDR3 consists of 15 amino acids. Only CDR3 DNA is held: 45 bases, read in frame from base 1. The source of this sequence is a man aged 45-65 years who received an inactivated influenza vaccine. Donor details come from another sample of the same person, matched by shared clones. The V and J genes are TRBV12-3 or TRBV12-4 and TRBJ2-2; tentative D gene TRBD1, with 6 bases matching. This specimen consisted of PBMCs from blood, obtained roughly 6 weeks after vaccination. The CDR3 loop reads CATTRRGTNTGELFF. The base sequence is TGTGCCACCACGAGAAGGGGGACAAACACCGGGGAGCTGTTTTTT.